The T cell receptor (beta chain) under discussion was sequenced for a study of cytomegalovirus exposure and HLA in healthy donors. Study at large: Roughly 80 million unique TCRs from HLA-typed donors were held in an early data release. For the approximately 400 genotyped donors, 75% to 90% fell within the Caucasian-associated ancestry cluster. Study-wide findings and caveats: After further analysis at a later stage, 16,951 TCR beta sequences were associated with HLA alleles at 0.05 false discovery rate.

Germline V gene data show CDR1 as SEHNR and CDR2 as FQNEAQ (reference sequence). The CDR3 runs to 12 residues. V gave up 8 bases and J gave up 2 bases, with 10 bases separating them. As for this clone: Antigen: not known.

It was with 60 Vbeta and 13 Jbeta primers that the PCR ran. The data were produced by immunoSEQ multiplex PCR, yet TCRdb's version contains in-frame clones alone and is incomplete. The table lists about 140,000 clones, 75% of them singletons. The chain couples TRBV7-9 to TRBJ2-7, with D possibly being TRBD2 (5 bases). The sequenced sample consisted of PBMCs. The sequence was collected from a man aged 40-49 years in good health and CMV-seronegative. The chain's CDR3 is CASGLGTYEQYF. The CDR3 DNA reads TGTGCCAGCGGCCTCGGGACCTACGAGCAGTACTTC.